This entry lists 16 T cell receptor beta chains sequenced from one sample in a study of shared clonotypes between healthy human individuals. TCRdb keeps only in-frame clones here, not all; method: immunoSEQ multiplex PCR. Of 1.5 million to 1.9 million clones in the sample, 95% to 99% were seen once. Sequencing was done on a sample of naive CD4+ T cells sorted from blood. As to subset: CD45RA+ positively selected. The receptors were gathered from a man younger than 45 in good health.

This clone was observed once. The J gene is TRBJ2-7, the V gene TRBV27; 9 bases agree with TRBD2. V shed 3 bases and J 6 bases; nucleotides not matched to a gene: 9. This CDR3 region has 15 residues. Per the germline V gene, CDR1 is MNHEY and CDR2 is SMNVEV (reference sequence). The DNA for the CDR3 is TGTGCCAGCAGTTTCATAGGGACTAGCAGTGTCGAGCAGTACTTC. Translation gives CASSFIGTSSVEQYF.

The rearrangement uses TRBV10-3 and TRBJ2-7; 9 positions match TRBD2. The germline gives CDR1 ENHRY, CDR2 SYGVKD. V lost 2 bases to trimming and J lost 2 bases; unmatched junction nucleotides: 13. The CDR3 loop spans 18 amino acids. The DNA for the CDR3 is TGTGCCATCAGTGAGGGGACCCGCGGCGGGAGGGTAACCTACGAGCAGTACTTC. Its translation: CAISEGTRGGRVTYEQYF.

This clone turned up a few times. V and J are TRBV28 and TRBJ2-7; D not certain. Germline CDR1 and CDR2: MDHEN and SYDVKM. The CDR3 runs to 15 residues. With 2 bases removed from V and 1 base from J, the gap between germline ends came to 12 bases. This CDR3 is CASSLRAAESYEQYF. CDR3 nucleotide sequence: TGTGCCAGCAGTTTAAGGGCGGCTGAGTCCTACGAGCAGTACTTC.

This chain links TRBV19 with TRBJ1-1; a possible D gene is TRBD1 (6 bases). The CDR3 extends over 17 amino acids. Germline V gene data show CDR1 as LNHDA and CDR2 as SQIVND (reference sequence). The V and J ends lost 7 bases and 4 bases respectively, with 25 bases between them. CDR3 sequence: CASTVGFGQMGFTEAFF. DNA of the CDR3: TGTGCCAGTACCGTCGGTTTTGGACAGATGGGTTTCACTGAAGCTTTCTTT.

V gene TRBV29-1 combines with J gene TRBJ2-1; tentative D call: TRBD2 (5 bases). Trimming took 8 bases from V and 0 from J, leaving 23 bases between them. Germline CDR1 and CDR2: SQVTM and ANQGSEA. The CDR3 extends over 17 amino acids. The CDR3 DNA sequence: TGCAGCCTTCTCGGTAAAGCGGCGGGTTTCTCCTACAATGAGCAGTTCTTC. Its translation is CSLLGKAAGFSYNEQFF.

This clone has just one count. CDR3 bases: TGTGCCAGCAGCTTTTCCCCGGGACTAGGTGTCCCCGGAAGCTCCTACGAGCAGTACTTC. It translates to CASSFSPGLGVPGSSYEQYF. The J gene is TRBJ2-7, the V gene TRBV13, with TRBD2 matching 8 bases. The CDR3 spans 20 residues. The V segment lost 3 bases and the J segment 0 bases; nucleotides outside the gene matches: 19. From germline, CDR1 is PRHDT and CDR2 FYEKMQ (reference sequence).

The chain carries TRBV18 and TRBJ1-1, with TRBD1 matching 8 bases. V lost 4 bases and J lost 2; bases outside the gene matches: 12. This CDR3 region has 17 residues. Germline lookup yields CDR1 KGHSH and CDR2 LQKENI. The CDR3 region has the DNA TGTGCCAGCTCACTGAAGACGATCGGGACAGGTAACACTGAAGCTTTCTTT. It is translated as CASSLKTIGTGNTEAFF.

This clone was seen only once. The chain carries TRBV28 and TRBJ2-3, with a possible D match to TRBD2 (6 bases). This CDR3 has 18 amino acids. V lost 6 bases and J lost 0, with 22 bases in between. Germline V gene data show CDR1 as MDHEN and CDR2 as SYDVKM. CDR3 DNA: TGTGCCAGCAGCCCAATTGGGACTCCGAAAACTAGCACAGATACGCAGTATTTT. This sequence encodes CASSPIGTPKTSTDTQYF.

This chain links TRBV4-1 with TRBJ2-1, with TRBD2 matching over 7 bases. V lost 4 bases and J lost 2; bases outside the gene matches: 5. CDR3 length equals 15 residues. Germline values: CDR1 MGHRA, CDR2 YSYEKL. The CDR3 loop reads CASSRIGLAYNEQFF. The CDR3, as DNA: TGCGCCAGCAGCCGAATTGGACTAGCCTACAATGAGCAGTTCTTC.

The CDR3 spells CASLPRGGRAIGCEQYF. The CDR3, as DNA: TGTGCAAGTCTCCCGCGTGGGGGGAGGGCCATCGGCTGCGAGCAGTACTTC. The chain recombines TRBV12-2 with TRBJ2-7; TRBD2, the table's D call, was not compared with the DNA. TRBV12-2 is labeled a pseudogene. This CDR3 is 17 amino acids long.

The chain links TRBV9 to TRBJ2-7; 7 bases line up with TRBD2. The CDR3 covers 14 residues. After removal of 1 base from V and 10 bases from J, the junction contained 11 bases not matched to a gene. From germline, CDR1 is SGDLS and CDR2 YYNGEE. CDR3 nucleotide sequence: TGTGCCAGCAGCGTACGCTCCGGGGGGTCTGGTCAGTACTTC. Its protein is CASSVRSGGSGQYF.

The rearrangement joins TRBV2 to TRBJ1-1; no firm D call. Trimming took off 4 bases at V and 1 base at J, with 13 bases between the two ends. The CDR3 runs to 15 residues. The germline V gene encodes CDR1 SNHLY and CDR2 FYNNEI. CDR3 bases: TGTGCCAGCAGTGTCCCCGGGTGGGGGAACACTGAAGCTTTCTTT. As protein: CASSVPGWGNTEAFF.

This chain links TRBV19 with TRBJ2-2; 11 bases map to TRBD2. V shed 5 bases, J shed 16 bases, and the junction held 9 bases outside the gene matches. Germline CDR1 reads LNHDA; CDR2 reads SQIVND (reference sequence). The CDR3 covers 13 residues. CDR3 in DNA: TGTGCCAGTAGTGCCCAACTAGCGGGAGAGGGGTTTTTT. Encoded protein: CASSAQLAGEGFF.

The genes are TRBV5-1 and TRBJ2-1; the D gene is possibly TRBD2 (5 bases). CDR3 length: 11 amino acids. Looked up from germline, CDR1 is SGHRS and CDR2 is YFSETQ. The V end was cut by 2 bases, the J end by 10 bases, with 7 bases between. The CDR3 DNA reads TGCGCCAGCAGCTTACGGGGAGAGCAGTTCTTC. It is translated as CASSLRGEQFF. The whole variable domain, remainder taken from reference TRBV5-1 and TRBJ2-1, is KAGVTQTPRYLIKTRGQQVTLSCSPISGHRSVSWYQQTPGQGLQFLFEYFSETQRNKGNFPGRFSGRQFSNSRSEMNVSTLELGDSALYLCASSLRGEQFFGPGTRLTVL.

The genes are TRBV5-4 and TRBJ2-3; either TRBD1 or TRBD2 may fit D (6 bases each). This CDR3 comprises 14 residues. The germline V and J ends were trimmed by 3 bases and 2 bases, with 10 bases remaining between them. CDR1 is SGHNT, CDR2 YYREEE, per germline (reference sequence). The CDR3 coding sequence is TGTGCCAGCAGCTCGGGGGCATACACAGATACGCAGTATTTT. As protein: CASSSGAYTDTQYF.

In nucleotides, the CDR3 is TGTGCCAGCAGTGCACTTTCGGGGACAGGGGGTACAGATACGCAGTATTTT. Translating gives CASSALSGTGGTDTQYF. The rearrangement links TRBV6-1 to TRBJ2-3; 11 bases line up with TRBD1. With 4 bases clipped from V and 3 bases from J, the junction kept 9 bases outside the gene matches. Per the germline V gene, CDR1 is MNHNS and CDR2 is SASEGT. CDR3 size: 17 residues.